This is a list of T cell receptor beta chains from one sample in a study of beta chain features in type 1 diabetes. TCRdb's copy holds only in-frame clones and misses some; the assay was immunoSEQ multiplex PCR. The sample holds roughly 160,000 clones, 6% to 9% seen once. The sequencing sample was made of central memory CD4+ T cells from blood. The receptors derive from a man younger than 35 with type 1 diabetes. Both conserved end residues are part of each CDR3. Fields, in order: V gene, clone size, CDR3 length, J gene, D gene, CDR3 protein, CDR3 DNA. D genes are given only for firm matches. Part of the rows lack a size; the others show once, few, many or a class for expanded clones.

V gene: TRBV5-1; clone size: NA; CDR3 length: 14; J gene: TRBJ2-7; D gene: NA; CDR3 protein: CASSLGGNLGEQYF; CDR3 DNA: TGCGCCAGCAGCTTGGGCGGAAACCTCGGGGAGCAGTACTTC
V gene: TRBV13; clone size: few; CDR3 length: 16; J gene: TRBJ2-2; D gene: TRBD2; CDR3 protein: CASSRRLALNTGELFF; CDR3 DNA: TGTGCCAGCAGCAGACGACTAGCGCTAAACACCGGGGAGCTGTTTTTT
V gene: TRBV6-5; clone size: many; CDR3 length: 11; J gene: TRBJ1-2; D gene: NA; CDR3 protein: CASTRGYGYTF; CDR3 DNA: TGTGCCAGCACCAGGGGTTATGGCTACACCTTC
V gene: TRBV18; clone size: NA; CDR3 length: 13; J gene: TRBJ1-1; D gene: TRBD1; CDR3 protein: CASSPGQITEAFF; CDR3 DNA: TGTGCCAGCTCACCGGGACAGATCACTGAAGCTTTCTTT
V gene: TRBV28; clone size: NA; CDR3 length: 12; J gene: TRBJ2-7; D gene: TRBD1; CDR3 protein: CASRTGVNEQYF; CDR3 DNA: TGTGCCAGCCGGACAGGGGTCAACGAGCAGTACTTC
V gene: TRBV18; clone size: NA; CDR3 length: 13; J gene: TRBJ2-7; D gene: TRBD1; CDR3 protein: CASLTGGSYEQYF; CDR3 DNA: TGTGCCAGCTTGACAGGGGGCTCCTACGAGCAGTACTTC
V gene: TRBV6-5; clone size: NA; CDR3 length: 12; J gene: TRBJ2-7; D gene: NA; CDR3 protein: CASTTLDSFPVF; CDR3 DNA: TGTGCCAGCACCACCCTCGACTCGTTCCCAGTGTTC
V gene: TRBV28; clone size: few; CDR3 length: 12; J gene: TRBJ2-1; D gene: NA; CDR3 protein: CASSLNRDFGFF; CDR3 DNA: TGTGCCAGCAGTCTGAACCGGGACTTTGGGTTCTTC
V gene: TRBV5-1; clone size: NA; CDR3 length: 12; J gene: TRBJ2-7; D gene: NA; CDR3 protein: CASSSQGYEQYF; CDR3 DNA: TGCGCCAGCAGCTCACAGGGCTACGAGCAGTACTTC
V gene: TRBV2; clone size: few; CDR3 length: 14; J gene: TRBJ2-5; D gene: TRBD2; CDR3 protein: CATRTSENQETQYF; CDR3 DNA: TGTGCCACCAGAACTAGCGAAAACCAAGAGACCCAGTACTTC
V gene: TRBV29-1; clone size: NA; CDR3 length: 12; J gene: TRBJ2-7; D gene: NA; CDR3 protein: CSVGRGSYEQYF; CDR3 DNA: TGCAGCGTTGGAAGGGGTTCCTACGAGCAGTACTTC
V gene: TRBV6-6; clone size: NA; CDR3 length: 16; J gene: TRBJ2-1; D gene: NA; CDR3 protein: CASSPIAVFSYNEQFF; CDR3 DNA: TGTGCCAGCAGTCCGATAGCGGTTTTCTCCTACAATGAGCAGTTCTTC
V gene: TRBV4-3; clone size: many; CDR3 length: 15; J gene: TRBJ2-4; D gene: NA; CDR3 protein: CASSQSDALEDIQYF; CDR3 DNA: TGCGCCAGCAGCCAATCGGACGCCTTGGAGGACATTCAGTACTTC
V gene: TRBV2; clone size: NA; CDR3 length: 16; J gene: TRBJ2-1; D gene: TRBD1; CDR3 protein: CASSDKTGGSYNEQFF; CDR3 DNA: TGTGCCAGCAGTGATAAGACAGGGGGCTCCTACAATGAGCAGTTCTTC
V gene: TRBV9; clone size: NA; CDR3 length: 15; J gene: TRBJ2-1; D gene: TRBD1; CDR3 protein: CASSGGTGTGRWQFF; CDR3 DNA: TGTGCCAGCAGCGGAGGAACCGGGACAGGGAGGTGGCAGTTCTTC
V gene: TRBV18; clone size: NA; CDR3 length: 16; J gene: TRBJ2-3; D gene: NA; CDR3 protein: CASRPRGRLGTDTQYF; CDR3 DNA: TGTGCCAGCCGACCCCGGGGTAGGTTGGGCACAGATACGCAGTATTTT
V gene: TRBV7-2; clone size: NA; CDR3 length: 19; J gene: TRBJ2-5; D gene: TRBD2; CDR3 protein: CASSLGGPGTSGIRETQYF; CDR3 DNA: TGTGCCAGCAGCTTAGGGGGCCCCGGGACTAGCGGGATCCGGGAGACCCAGTACTTC
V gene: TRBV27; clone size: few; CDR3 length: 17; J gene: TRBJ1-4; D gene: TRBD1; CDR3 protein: CASSPRRDSRTNEKLFF; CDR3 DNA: TGTGCCAGCAGTCCGCGCCGGGACAGTCGAACTAATGAAAAACTGTTTTTT
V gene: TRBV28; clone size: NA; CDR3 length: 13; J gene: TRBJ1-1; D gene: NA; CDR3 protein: CASSLHPRTEAFF; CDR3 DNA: TGTGCCAGCAGTTTGCATCCTAGGACTGAAGCTTTCTTT
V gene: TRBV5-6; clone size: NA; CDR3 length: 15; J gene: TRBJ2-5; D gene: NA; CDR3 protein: CASSSNSGSQETQYF; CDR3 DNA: TGTGCCAGCAGCTCCAATAGCGGCTCGCAAGAGACCCAGTACTTC
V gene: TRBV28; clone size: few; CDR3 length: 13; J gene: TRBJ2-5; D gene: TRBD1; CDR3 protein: CASSSGGRGTQYF; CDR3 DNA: TGTGCCAGCAGTTCAGGGGGCAGGGGGACCCAGTACTTC
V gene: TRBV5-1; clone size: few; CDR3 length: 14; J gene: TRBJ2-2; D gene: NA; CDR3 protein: CASSLGGYSGELFF; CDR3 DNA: TGCGCCAGCAGCTTAGGAGGTTACTCCGGGGAGCTGTTTTTT
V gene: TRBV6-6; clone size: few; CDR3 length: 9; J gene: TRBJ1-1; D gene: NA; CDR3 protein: CASSREAFF; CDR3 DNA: TGTGCCAGCAGTCGTGAAGCTTTCTTT
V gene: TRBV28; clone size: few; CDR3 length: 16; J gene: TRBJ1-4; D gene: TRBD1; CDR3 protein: CASSTPQTGLAEKLFF; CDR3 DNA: TGTGCCAGCAGCACACCCCAGACAGGGCTGGCCGAAAAACTGTTTTTT
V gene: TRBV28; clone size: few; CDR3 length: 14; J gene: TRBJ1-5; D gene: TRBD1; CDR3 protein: CASSWTGSGQPQHF; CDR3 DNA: TGTGCCAGCAGCTGGACAGGGTCGGGTCAGCCCCAGCATTTT
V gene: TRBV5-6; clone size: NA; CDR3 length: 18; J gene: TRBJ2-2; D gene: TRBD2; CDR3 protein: CASSLGTGGLLYTGELFF; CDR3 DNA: TGTGCCAGCAGCTTGGGTACGGGGGGGCTTCTCTACACCGGGGAGCTGTTTTTT
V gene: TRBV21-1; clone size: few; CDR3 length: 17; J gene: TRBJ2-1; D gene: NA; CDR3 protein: CASSKALWTKRGNEQFF; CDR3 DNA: TGTGCCAGCAGCAAAGCGCTCTGGACAAAACGGGGGAATGAGCAGTTCTTC
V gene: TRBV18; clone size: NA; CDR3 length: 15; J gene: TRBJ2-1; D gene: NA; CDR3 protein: CASSPNADSYNEQFF; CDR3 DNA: TGTGCCAGCTCCCCTAATGCGGACTCCTACAATGAGCAGTTCTTC
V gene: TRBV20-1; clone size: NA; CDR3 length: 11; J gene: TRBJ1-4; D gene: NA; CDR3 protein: CSASPGEKLFF; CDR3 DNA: TGCAGTGCTAGCCCGGGTGAAAAACTGTTTTTT
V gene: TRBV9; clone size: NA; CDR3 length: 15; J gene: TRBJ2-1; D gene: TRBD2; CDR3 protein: CASSTSGGGYNEQFF; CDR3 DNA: TGTGCCAGCAGCACTAGCGGGGGGGGATACAATGAGCAGTTCTTC
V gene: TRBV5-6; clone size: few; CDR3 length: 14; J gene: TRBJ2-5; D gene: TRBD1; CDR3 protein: CASSSSGTEETQYF; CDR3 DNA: TGTGCCAGCAGCTCATCCGGGACAGAAGAGACCCAGTACTTC
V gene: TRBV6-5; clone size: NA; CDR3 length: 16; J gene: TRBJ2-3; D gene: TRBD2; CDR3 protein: CASSYRASGDTDTQYF; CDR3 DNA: TGTGCCAGCAGTTACCGAGCTAGCGGTGACACAGATACGCAGTATTTT
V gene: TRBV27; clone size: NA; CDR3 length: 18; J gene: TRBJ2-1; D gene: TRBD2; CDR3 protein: CASSRTPSTSGRYNEQFF; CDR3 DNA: TGTGCCAGCAGTCGAACCCCCTCGACTAGCGGGAGGTACAATGAGCAGTTCTTC
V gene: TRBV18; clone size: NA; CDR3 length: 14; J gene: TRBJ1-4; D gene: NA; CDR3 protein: CASSVRQTNEKLFF; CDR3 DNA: TGTGCCAGCTCAGTCCGACAGACTAATGAAAAACTGTTTTTT
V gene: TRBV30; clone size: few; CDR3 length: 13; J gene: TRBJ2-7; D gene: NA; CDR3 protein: CAWSVLMTYEQYF; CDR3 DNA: TGTGCCTGGAGTGTACTGATGACCTACGAGCAGTACTTC
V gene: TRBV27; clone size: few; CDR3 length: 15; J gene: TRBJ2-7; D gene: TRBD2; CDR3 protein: CASRFSIAGVYEQYF; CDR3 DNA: TGTGCCAGCCGATTTAGTATAGCGGGAGTTTACGAGCAGTACTTC
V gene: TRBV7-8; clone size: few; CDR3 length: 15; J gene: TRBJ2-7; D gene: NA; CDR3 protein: CASSLQDLSSYEQYF; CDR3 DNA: TGTGCCAGCAGCTTACAGGACTTATCCTCCTACGAGCAGTACTTC
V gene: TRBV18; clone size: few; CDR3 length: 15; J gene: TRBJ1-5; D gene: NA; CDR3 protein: CASSPRGGTNQPQHF; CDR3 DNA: TGTGCCAGCTCACCCCGAGGAGGGACCAATCAGCCCCAGCATTTT
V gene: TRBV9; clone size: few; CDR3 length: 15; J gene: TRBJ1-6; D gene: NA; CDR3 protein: CASSVDGGRGSPLHF; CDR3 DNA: TGTGCCAGCAGCGTAGATGGAGGACGTGGTTCACCCCTCCACTTT
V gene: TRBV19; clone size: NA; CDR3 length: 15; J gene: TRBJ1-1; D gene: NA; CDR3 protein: CASSRGGVGSGEAFF; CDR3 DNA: TGTGCCAGTAGTCGAGGGGGGGTGGGGTCCGGTGAAGCTTTCTTT
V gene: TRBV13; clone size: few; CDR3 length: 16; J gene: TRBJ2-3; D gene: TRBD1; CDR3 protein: CASSSRGQGAEDTQYF; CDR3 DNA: TGTGCCAGCAGCTCCCGAGGACAGGGGGCGGAAGATACGCAGTATTTT
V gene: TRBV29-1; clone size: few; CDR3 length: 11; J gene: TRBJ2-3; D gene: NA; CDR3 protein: CSVGGADTQYF; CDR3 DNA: TGCAGCGTTGGGGGCGCAGATACGCAGTATTTT
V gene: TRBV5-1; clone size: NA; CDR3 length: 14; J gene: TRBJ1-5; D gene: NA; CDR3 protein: CASSQGQPNQPQHF; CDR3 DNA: TGCGCCAGCAGCCAAGGACAGCCCAATCAGCCCCAGCATTTT
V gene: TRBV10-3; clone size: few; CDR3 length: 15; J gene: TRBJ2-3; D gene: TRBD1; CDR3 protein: CATGGGQGGADTQYF; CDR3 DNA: TGTGCCACCGGGGGGGGACAGGGGGGAGCAGATACGCAGTATTTT
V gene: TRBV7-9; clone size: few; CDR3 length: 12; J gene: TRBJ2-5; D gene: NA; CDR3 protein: CASSYAGETQYF; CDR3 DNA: TGTGCCAGCAGCTACGCGGGAGAGACCCAGTACTTC
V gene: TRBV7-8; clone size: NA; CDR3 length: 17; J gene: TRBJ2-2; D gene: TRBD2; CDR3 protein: CASSSKTSGGNTGELFF; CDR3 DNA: TGTGCCAGCAGCTCAAAGACTAGCGGGGGAAACACCGGGGAGCTGTTTTTT
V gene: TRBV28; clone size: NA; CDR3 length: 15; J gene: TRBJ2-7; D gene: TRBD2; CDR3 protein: CASSLSSRGRDEQYF; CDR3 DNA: TGTGCCAGCAGTTTATCCTCTCGCGGGAGGGACGAGCAGTACTTC
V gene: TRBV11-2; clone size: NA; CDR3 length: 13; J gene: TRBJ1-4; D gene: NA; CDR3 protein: CASSLDRRGKLFF; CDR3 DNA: TGTGCCAGCAGCTTAGATCGACGGGGAAAACTGTTTTTT
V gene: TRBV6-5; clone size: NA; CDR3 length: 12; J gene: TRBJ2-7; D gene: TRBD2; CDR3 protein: CASGRGFYEQYF; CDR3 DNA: TGTGCCAGCGGGCGGGGGTTCTACGAGCAGTACTTC
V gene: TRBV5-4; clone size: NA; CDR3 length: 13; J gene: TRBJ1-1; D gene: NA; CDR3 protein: CASRFTQNTEAFF; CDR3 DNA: TGTGCCAGCAGGTTTACACAAAACACTGAAGCTTTCTTT
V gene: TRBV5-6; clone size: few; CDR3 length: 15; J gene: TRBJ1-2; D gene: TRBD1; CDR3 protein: CASSWGDRGLRGYTF; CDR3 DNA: TGTGCCAGCAGCTGGGGGGACAGAGGCCTTCGCGGCTACACCTTC
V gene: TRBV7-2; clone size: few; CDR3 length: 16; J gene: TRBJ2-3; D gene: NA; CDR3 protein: CASSPQGRLSTDTQYF; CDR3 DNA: TGTGCCAGCAGCCCTCAGGGCCGCCTCAGCACAGATACGCAGTATTTT
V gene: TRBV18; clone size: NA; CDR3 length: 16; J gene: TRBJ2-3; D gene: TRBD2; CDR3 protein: CASSPRAGGPTDTQYF; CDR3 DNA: TGTGCCAGCTCACCACGAGCGGGGGGGCCGACAGATACGCAGTATTTT
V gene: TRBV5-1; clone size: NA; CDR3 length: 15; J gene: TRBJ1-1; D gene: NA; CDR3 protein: CASSLMQADNTEAFF; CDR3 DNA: TGCGCCAGCAGCTTGATGCAGGCTGATAACACTGAAGCTTTCTTT
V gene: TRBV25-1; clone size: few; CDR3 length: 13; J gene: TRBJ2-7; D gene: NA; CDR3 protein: CASSRDSLYEQYF; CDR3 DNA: TGTGCCAGCAGCCGGGACTCACTCTACGAGCAGTACTTC